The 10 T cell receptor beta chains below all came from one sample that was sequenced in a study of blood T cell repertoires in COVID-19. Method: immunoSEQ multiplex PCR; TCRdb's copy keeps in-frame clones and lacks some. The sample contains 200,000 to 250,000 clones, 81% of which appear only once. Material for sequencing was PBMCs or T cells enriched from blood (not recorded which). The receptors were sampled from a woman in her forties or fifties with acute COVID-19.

The CDR3 nucleotides are TGTGCCAGCTCACCGCGACAGAGCCTCTATGGCTACACCTTC. Amino acids: CASSPRQSLYGYTF. V usage is TRBV18 and J usage is TRBJ1-2, with a weak D call TRBD1 (5 bases). With 3 bases removed from V and 4 bases from J, the gap between germline ends came to 12 bases. The germline CDR1 and CDR2 sequences are KGHSH and LQKENI. There are 14 residues in the CDR3.

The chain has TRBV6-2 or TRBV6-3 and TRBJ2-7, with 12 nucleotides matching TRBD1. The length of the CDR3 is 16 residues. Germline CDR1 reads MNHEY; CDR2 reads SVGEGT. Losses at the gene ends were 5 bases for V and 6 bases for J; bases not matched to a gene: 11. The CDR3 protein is CASSRNAGQGAGEQYF. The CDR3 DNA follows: TGTGCCAGCAGTCGGAATGCGGGACAGGGGGCTGGCGAGCAGTACTTC.

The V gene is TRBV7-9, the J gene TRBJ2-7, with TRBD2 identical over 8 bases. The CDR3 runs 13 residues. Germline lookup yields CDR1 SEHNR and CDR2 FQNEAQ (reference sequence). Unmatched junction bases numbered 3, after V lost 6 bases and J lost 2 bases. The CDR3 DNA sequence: TGTGCCAGCAGGATTAGCGGGACCTACGAGCAGTACTTC. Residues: CASRISGTYEQYF.

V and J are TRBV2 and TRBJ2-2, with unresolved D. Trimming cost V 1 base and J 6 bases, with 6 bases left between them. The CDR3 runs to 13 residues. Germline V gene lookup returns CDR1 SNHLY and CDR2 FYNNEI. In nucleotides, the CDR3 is TGTGCCAGCAGTGAAGATATCCCCGGGGAGCTGTTTTTT. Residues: CASSEDIPGELFF.

CDR3 protein: CASSLSGSRVDEQFF. CDR3 coding DNA: TGTGCCAGCAGCCTAAGCGGGAGCAGGGTCGATGAGCAGTTCTTC. The chain links TRBV7-2 to TRBJ2-1; 8 positions agree with TRBD2. The V gene end was trimmed by 5 bases and the J gene end by 8 bases; junction bases not matched to a gene: 11. This CDR3 comprises 15 residues. CDR1 is SGHTA and CDR2 is FQGNSA in the germline V gene.

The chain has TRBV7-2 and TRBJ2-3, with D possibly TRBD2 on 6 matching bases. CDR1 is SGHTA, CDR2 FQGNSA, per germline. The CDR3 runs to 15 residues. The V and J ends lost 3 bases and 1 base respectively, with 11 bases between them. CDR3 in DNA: TGTGCCAGCAGCTTTCCGGCTAGCGGCACAGATACGCAGTATTTT. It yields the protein CASSFPASGTDTQYF.

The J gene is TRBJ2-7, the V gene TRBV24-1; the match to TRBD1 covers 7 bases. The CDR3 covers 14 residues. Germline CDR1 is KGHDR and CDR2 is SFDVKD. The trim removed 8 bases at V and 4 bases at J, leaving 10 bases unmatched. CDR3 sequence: CATITGESLYEQYF. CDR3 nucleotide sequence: TGTGCCACCATAACAGGGGAGTCCCTTTACGAGCAGTACTTC.

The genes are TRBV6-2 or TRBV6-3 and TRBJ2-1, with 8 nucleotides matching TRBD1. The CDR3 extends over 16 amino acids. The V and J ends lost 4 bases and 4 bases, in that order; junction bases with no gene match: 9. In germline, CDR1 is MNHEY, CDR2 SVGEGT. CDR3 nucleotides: TGTGCCAGCAGTTTCCAGGGGGCAGTTGGATACAATGAGCAGTTCTTC. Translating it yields CASSFQGAVGYNEQFF.

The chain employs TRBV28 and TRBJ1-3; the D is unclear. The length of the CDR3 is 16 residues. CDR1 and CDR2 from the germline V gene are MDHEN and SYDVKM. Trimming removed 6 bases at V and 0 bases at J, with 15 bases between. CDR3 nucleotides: TGTGCCAGCAGAACCAGAAACAGATACTCTGGAAACACCATATATTTT. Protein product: CASRTRNRYSGNTIYF.

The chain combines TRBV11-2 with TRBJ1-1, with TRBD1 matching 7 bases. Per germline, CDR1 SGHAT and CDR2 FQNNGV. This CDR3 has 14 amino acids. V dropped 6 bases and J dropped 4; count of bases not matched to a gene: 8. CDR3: CASSGTAGGTEAFF. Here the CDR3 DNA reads TGTGCCAGCAGTGGGACAGCCGGAGGCACTGAAGCTTTCTTT.